The sequence of this T cell receptor (beta chain) was determined in a study of cytomegalovirus exposure and HLA in healthy donors. Clones were read by immunoSEQ multiplex PCR, and TCRdb kept only the in-frame ones, dropping some. Among roughly 75,000 clones listed, approximately 95% were seen once. CDR1 is GTSNPN and CDR2 is SVGIG in the germline V gene (reference sequence). This CDR3 is 14 amino acids long. Trimming removed 2 bases at V and 2 bases at J, with 10 bases between. Sequenced material: PBMCs. The sequence came from a woman aged 18-30 years in good health and CMV-seropositive. The chain recombines TRBV30 with TRBJ1-3; D gene uncertain. Here the CDR3 reads CAWSLFSTGNTIYF. Written as DNA, the CDR3 is TGTGCCTGGAGTTTGTTTTCTACTGGAAACACCATATATTTT.